This T cell receptor beta chain was profiled in a study of OX40 agonist ivuxolimab in advanced cancers. Whole-study context: Each patient was given ivuxolimab into a vein every 2 weeks, at 0.01 to 10 mg/kg.

Sampled blood was obtained at baseline, cycle 4 day 1, and cycle 7 day 1. This clone appeared once. The antigen is not known. Germline CDR1 MGHDK, CDR2 SYGVNS. The CDR3 length is 14 residues. V lost 0 bases, J lost 7 bases, and 12 bases lay in between. Study observations and caveats: Researchers report that CD8+ T cells had, on average, more expanded clones than CD4+.

Generated by immunoSEQ multiplex PCR, the TCRdb table keeps only in-frame clones and is missing some. The sample consists of approximately 47,000 clones, 80% to 95% of them appearing once. The TCR sequence derives from an adult with an advanced solid tumor such as melanoma, head and neck, liver or kidney cancer. The V call is TRBV25-1, the J call TRBJ1-1, with TRBD1 as a possible D gene (6 bases). This material consisted of CD4+ or CD8+ T cells sorted from blood, taken in a trial of the OX40 agonist ivuxolimab. CDR3 sequence reads: CASSEYSRQDEAFF. Written as DNA, the CDR3 is TGTGCCAGCAGTGAATATTCGCGACAGGATGAAGCTTTCTTT.